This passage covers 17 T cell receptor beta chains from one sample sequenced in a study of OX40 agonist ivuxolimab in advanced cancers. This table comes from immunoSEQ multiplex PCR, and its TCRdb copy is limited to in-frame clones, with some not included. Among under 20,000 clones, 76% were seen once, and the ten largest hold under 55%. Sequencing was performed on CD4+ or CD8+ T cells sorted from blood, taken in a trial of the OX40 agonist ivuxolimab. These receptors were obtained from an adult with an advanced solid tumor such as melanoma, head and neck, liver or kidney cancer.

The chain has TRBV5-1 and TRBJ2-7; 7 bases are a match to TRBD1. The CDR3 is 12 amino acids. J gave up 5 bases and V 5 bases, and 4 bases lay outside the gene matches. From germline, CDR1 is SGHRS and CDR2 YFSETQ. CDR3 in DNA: TGCGCCAGCAGGGGGGACAGAGACGAGCAGTACTTC. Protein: CASRGDRDEQYF.

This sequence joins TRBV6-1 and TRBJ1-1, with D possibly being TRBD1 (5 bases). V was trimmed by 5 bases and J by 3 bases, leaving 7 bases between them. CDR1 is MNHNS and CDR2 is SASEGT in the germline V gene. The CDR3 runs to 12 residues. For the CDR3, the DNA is TGTGCCAGCAGTCGGGGGGACACTGAAGCTTTCTTT. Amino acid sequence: CASSRGDTEAFF.

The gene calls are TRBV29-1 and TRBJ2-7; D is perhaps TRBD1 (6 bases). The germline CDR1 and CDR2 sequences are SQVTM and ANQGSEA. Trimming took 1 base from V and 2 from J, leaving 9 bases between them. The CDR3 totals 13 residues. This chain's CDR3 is CSVEAGTPYEQYF. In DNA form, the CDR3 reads TGCAGCGTTGAAGCAGGGACACCCTACGAGCAGTACTTC.

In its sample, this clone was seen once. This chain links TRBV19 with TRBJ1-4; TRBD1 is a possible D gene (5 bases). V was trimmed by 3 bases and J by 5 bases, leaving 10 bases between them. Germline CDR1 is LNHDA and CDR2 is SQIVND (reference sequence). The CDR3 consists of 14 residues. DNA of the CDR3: TGTGCCAGTAGTATGGGACTGTTGAATGAAAAACTGTTTTTT. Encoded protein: CASSMGLLNEKLFF. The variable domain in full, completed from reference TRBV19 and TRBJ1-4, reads DGGITQSPKYLFRKEGQNVTLSCEQNLNHDAMYWYRQDPGQGLRLIYYSQIVNDFQKGDIAEGYSVSREKKESFPLTVTSAQKNPTAFYLCASSMGLLNEKLFFGSGTQLSVL.

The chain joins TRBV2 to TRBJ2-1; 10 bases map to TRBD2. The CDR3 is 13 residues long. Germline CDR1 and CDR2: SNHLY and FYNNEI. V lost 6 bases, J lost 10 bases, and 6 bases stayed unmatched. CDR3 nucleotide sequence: TGTGCCAGCAGACTAGCGGGAAGCCCCGAGCAGTTCTTC. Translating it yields CASRLAGSPEQFF.

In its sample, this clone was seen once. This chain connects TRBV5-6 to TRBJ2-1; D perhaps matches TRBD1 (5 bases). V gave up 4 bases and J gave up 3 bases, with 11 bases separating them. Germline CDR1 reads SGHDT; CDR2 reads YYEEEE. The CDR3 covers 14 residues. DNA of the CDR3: TGTGCCAGCAGCGGGTCAGGGTTCTACAATGAGCAGTTCTTC. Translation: CASSGSGFYNEQFF.

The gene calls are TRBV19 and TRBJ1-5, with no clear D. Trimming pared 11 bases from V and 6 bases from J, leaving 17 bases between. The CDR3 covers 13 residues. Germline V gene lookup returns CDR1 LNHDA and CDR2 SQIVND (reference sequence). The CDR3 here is CAATHGVTQPQHF. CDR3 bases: TGTGCCGCCACCCACGGGGTCACTCAGCCCCAGCATTTT. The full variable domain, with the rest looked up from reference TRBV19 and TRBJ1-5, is DGGITQSPKYLFRKEGQNVTLSCEQNLNHDAMYWYRQDPGQGLRLIYYSQIVNDFQKGDIAEGYSVSREKKESFPLTVTSAQKNPTAFYLCAATHGVTQPQHFGDGTRLSIL.

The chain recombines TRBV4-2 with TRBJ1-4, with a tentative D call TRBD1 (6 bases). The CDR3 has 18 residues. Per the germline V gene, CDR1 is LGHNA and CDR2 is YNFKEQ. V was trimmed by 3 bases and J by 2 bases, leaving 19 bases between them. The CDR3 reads CASSHPRVRGRTNEKLFF. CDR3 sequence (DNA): TGTGCCAGCAGCCACCCACGGGTCAGGGGACGGACTAATGAAAAACTGTTTTTT.

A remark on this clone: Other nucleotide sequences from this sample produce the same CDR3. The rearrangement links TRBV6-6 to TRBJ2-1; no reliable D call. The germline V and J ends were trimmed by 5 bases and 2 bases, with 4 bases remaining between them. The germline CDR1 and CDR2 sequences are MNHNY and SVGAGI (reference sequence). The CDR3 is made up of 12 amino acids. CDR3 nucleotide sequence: TGTGCCAGCAGTCGACCCTACAATGAGCAGTTCTTC. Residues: CASSRPYNEQFF.

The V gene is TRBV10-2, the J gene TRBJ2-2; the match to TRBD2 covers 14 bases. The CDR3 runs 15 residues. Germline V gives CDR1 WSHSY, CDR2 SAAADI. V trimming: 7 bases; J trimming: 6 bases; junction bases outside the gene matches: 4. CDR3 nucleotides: TGCGCCAGCATTGGGACTAGCGGGAGTGCCGGGGAGCTGTTTTTT. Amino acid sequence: CASIGTSGSAGELFF.

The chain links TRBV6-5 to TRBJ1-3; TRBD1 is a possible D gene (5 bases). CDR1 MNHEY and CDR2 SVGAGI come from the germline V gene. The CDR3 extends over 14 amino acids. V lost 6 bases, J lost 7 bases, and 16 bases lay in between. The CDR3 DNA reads TGTGCCAGCAGCCCTCCTGGAGGGGTCAACACCATATATTTT. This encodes CASSPPGGVNTIYF.

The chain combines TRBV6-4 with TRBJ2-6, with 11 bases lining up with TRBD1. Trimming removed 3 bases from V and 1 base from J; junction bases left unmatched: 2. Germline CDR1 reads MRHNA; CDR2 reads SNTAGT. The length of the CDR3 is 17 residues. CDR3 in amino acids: CASSEGQGGSGANVLTF. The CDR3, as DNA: TGTGCCAGCAGTGAGGGACAGGGGGGTTCTGGGGCCAACGTCCTGACTTTC.

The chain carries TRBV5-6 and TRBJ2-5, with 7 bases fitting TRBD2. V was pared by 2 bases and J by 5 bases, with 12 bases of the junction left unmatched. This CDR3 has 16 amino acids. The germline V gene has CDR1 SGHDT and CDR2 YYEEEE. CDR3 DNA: TGTGCCAGCAGCTTTGGTGGACTAGATCTTGGGGAGACCCAGTACTTC. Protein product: CASSFGGLDLGETQYF.

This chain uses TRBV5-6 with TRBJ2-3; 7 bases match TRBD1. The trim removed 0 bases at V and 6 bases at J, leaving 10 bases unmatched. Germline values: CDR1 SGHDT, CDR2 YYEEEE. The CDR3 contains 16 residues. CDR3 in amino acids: CASSLGGGARLDTQYF. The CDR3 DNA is TGTGCCAGCAGCTTGGGAGGGGGCGCTAGGTTGGATACGCAGTATTTT.

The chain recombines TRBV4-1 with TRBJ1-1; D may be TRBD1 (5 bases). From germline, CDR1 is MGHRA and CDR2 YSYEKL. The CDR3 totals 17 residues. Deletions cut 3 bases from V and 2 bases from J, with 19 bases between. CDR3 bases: TGCGCCAGCAGCCAGGTACACCAGGGTTTGGAAAACACTGAAGCTTTCTTT. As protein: CASSQVHQGLENTEAFF.

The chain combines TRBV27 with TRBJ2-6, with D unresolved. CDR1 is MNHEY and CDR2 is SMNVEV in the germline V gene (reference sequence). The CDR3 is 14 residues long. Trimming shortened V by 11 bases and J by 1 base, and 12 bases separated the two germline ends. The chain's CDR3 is CAAHPGSGANVLTF. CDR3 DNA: TGTGCCGCGCACCCAGGTTCTGGGGCCAACGTCCTGACTTTC.

This chain's CDR3 is CASSLGRIYEQYF. The CDR3, as DNA: TGTGCCAGCAGTCTAGGACGGATCTACGAGCAGTACTTC. The V gene is TRBV27, the J gene TRBJ2-7; unclear D gene. The V and J ends lost 5 bases and 3 bases respectively, with 11 bases between them. The CDR3 consists of 13 residues. Germline CDR1 and CDR2: MNHEY and SMNVEV (reference sequence).